This TCR beta chain is from a study of regulatory T cells in long-lasting Graves disease. This clonotype occurred many times. Building the TCR beta libraries relied on iRepertoire HTBI primers, and CDR3 regions underwent Arm-PCR. One entry per CDR3 protein results from TCRdb running MiXCR on the multiplex PCR reads. The sample yields 350,000 to 450,000 distinct CDR3 sequences, just under 15% seen once. This CDR3 comprises 14 residues. The germline gives CDR1 SGHNT, CDR2 YENEEA. V shed 5 bases and J shed 6 bases, with 14 bases lying between them. Specified time point: newly diagnosed GD, antithyroid drugs for less than 3 months. PBMC-extracted RNA yielded the TCR library. This same sample was also part of a study on T cells in Graves' hyperthyroidism and ophthalmopathy. That work states: The patients, who ranged from 18 to 65 in age, presented with newly diagnosed hyperthyroidism lasting under 2 months. Uncontrolled infections, other autoimmune diseases, pregnancy or lactation led to exclusion of patients.

The source material was peripheral blood mononuclear cells (PBMCs), sampled at new diagnosis, from a patient treated with antithyroid drugs. This sequence joins TRBV11-3 and TRBJ2-1, with D perhaps being TRBD1 or TRBD2 (6 bases each). The sequence derives from a woman aged 25 to 39 with Graves disease. CDR3 in DNA: TGTGCCAGCAGCCCCGGTGGAGGGGGCAATGAGCAGTTCTTC. Translated, it gives CASSPGGGGNEQFF.